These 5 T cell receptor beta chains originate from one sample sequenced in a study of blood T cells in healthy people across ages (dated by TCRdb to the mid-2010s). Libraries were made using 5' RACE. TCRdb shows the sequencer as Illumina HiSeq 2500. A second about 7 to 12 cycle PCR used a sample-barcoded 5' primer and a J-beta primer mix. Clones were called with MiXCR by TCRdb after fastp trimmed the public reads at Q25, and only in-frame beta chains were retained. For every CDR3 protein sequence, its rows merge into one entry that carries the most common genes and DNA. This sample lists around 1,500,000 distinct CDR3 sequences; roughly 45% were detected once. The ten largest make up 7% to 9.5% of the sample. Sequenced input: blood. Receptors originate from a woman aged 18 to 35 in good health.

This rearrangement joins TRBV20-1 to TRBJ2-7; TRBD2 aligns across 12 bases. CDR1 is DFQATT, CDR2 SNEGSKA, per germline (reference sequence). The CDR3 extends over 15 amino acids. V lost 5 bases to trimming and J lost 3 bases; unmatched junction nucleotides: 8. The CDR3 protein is CSAVPLAGGVYEQYF. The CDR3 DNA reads TGCAGTGCTGTTCCTCTAGCGGGGGGGGTCTACGAGCAGTACTTC.

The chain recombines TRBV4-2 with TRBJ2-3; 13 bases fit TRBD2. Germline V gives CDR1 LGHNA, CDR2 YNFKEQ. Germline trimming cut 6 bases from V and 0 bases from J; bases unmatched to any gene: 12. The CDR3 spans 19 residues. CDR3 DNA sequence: TGTGCCAGCAGTCGCCAACTAGCGGGAGGGGCATTGAGCACAGATACGCAGTATTTT. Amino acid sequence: CASSRQLAGGALSTDTQYF.

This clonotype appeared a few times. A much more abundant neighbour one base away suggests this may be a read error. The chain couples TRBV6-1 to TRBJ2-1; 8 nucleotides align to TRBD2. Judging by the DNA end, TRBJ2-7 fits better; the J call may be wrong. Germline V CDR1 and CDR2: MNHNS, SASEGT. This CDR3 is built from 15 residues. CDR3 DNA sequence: TGTGCCAGCAGTTCGACTAGCGACTCCTACAATGAGCAGTACTTC. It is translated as CASSSTSDSYNEQYF.

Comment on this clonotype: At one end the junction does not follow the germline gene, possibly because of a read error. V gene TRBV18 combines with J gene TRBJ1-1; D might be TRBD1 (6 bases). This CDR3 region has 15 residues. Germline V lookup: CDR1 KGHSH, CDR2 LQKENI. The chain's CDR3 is CASLPSGGGPAEAFF. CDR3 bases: TGTGCCAGCTTACCAAGTGGGGGGGGCCCCGCTGAAGCTTTCTTT.

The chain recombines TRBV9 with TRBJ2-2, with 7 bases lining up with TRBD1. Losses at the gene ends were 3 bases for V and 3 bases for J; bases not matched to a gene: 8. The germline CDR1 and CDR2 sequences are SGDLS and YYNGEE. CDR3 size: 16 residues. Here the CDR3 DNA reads TGTGCCAGCAGCGCATCTACAGGGGTAGACACCGGGGAGCTGTTTTTT. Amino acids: CASSASTGVDTGELFF.